Shown below are 27 T cell receptor beta chains from a single sample sequenced in a study of CD8 T cells in ankylosing spondylitis. Study results and limitations: A motif of fewer than ten highly homologous TCR beta variants was seen as apparently characteristic of ankylosing spondylitis blood.

TCRdb itself ran the 5' RACE reads through MiXCR, one entry per CDR3 protein. The data contain under 550,000 distinct CDR3 sequences, roughly a quarter of them singletons. No antigen has been assigned to these receptors. Sequences were obtained from blood, either unsorted or a sorted T cell fraction (not recorded which). These receptors originate from a male donor with ankylosing spondylitis.

The chain has TRBV3-1 and TRBJ2-1; maybe TRBD1 (6 bases). V shed 3 bases and J shed 7 bases, with 19 bases lying between them. In germline, CDR1 is LGHDT, CDR2 YNNKEL (reference sequence). There are 16 residues in the CDR3. As DNA, the CDR3 is TGTGCCAGCAGCCATCCCATAGGAAGGGGGTCGAATGAGCAGTTCTTC. It codes for CASSHPIGRGSNEQFF.

The chain employs TRBV4-2 and TRBJ1-2, with D perhaps TRBD1 (6 bases). This CDR3 contains 15 residues. The V gene's germline CDR1 is LGHNA and CDR2 YNFKEQ. V shed 4 bases and J shed 4 bases, with 16 bases lying between them. The CDR3 nucleotides are TGTGCCAGCAGCCTCGACAGGTTACAGGGCTATGGCTACACCTTC. Its protein product is CASSLDRLQGYGYTF.

The genes are TRBV7-9 and TRBJ2-3, with a possible D match to TRBD2 (6 bases). Germline-derived CDR1 and CDR2 are SEHNR and FQNEAQ (reference sequence). V was shortened by 5 bases and J by 6 bases, with 15 bases between the two germline ends. The CDR3 runs 14 residues. The DNA of the CDR3 is TGTGCCAGCAGCGATCTGCTAGCGCCGGATACGCAGTATTTT. Its translation is CASSDLLAPDTQYF.

This clonotype was counted only a few times. The chain is built from TRBV6-1 and TRBJ2-5; tentative D call: TRBD2 (5 bases). CDR1 and CDR2 (germline): MNHNS, SASEGT. V lost 4 bases to trimming and J lost 5 bases, with 14 bases between them. This CDR3 is 14 amino acids long. CDR3 residues: CASSVNGKWETQYF. CDR3 sequence (DNA): TGTGCCAGCAGTGTCAACGGGAAGTGGGAGACCCAGTACTTC.

This clonotype has a handful of counts. The chain joins TRBV5-1 to TRBJ1-6, with a tentative D call TRBD1 (5 bases). The CDR3 is 15 residues long. The V and J ends lost 0 bases and 7 bases respectively, with 11 bases between them. In germline, CDR1 is SGHRS, CDR2 YFSETQ. The CDR3 sequence is CASSLEGFSNSPLHF. The CDR3 DNA reads TGCGCCAGCAGCTTGGAGGGGTTTTCAAATTCACCCCTCCACTTT. Together with reference TRBV5-1 and TRBJ1-6, the CDR3 gives the full variable domain: KAGVTQTPRYLIKTRGQQVTLSCSPISGHRSVSWYQQTPGQGLQFLFEYFSETQRNKGNFPGRFSGRQFSNSRSEMNVSTLELGDSALYLCASSLEGFSNSPLHFGNGTRLTVT.

The chain uses TRBV24-1 and TRBJ2-1; D could derive from TRBD1 or TRBD2 (5 bases each). Trimming pared 4 bases from V and 8 bases from J, leaving 17 bases between. This CDR3 spans 15 amino acids. Germline CDR1 reads KGHDR; CDR2 reads SFDVKD. The CDR3 DNA is TGTGCCACCAGTGACCCCGGGACCCACCGGGATGAGCAGTTCTTC. Its translation is CATSDPGTHRDEQFF.

The chain joins TRBV29-1 to TRBJ2-2; TRBD2 agrees at 11 bases. V was pared by 7 bases and J by 6 bases, with 7 bases of the junction left unmatched. Germline values: CDR1 SQVTM, CDR2 ANQGSEA. This CDR3 is 14 amino acids long. The CDR3 here is CSALTSGVPGELFF. The CDR3, as DNA: TGCAGCGCCCTGACTAGCGGGGTACCCGGGGAGCTGTTTTTT.

The table lists this clonotype with a few counts. CDR3 sequence reads: CASSVMGQGPETQYF. The CDR3 nucleotides are TGTGCCAGCAGCGTAATGGGACAGGGGCCAGAGACCCAGTACTTC. The chain carries TRBV9 and TRBJ2-5; 10 nucleotides match TRBD1. With V trimmed by 1 base and J by 4 bases, 4 bases remained unmatched. Germline CDR1 reads SGDLS; CDR2 reads YYNGEE. This CDR3 is built from 15 residues.

This clonotype was observed many times. The genes are TRBV12-3 or TRBV12-4 and TRBJ1-2; D not certain. V was clipped by 3 bases and J by 8 bases, with 10 bases between them. The CDR3 contains 12 residues. The CDR3 spells CASSFTQWGYTF. The CDR3 DNA sequence: TGTGCCAGCAGTTTCACCCAGTGGGGCTACACCTTC.

This chain joins TRBV30 and TRBJ2-5, with 8 bases fitting TRBD1. Per the germline V gene, CDR1 is GTSNPN and CDR2 is SVGIG (reference sequence). The V and J ends lost 5 bases and 4 bases, in that order; junction bases with no gene match: 9. The CDR3 loop spans 14 amino acids. CDR3 in amino acids: CAWSNRGFRETQYF. For the CDR3, the DNA is TGTGCCTGGTCGAACAGGGGGTTTAGAGAGACCCAGTACTTC. Complete variable domain (other parts from reference TRBV30 and TRBJ2-5): SQTIHQWPATLVQPVGSPLSLECTVEGTSNPNLYWYRQAAGRGLQLLFYSVGIGQISSEVPQNLSASRPQDRQFILSSKKLLLSDSGFYLCAWSNRGFRETQYFGPGTRLLVL.

A few counts support this clonotype. The gene calls are TRBV5-1 and TRBJ2-5; possibly TRBD1 for D (6 bases). CDR1 SGHRS and CDR2 YFSETQ come from the germline V gene. V lost 2 bases and J lost 1, with 12 bases in between. The CDR3 totals 15 residues. The CDR3 protein is CASSFKGGIQETQYF. The CDR3 DNA is TGCGCCAGCAGCTTTAAAGGGGGAATCCAAGAGACCCAGTACTTC.

This rearrangement joins TRBV3-1 to TRBJ2-2; 9 bases fit TRBD1. CDR1 is LGHDT, CDR2 YNNKEL, per germline (reference sequence). The CDR3 contains 16 residues. The J segment lost 6 bases and the V segment lost 10 bases, leaving 15 bases of the junction unmatched. For the CDR3, the DNA is TGTGCCACTCGCCCCTCGGGGACAGGGAGGGCCGGGGAGCTGTTTTTT. It translates to CATRPSGTGRAGELFF.

The sample holds a few counts of this clonotype. The rearrangement links TRBV7-2 to TRBJ1-2; D unclear. The CDR3 totals 12 residues. V dropped 4 bases and J dropped 1 base, with 4 bases sitting between them. The germline CDR1 and CDR2 sequences are SGHTA and FQGNSA. The CDR3 bases are TGTGCCAGCAGCTCAATTAACTATGGCTACACCTTC. This gives the protein CASSSINYGYTF.

This clonotype was seen many times. This chain joins TRBV7-9 and TRBJ2-1; D call uncertain. This CDR3 is 14 amino acids long. V shed 2 bases and J shed 8 bases, with 13 bases lying between them. Germline V CDR1 and CDR2: SEHNR, FQNEAQ (reference sequence). The CDR3 region is CASSLTRTPHEQFF. The CDR3 DNA follows: TGTGCCAGCAGCTTAACCCGAACCCCCCATGAGCAGTTCTTC.

The chain uses TRBV5-1 and TRBJ1-1; no clear D gene. In germline, CDR1 is SGHRS, CDR2 YFSETQ. This CDR3 comprises 14 residues. V lost 0 bases, J lost 6 bases, and 12 bases lay in between. Written as DNA, the CDR3 is TGCGCCAGCAGCTTGGAAGCCTTGATGGCTGAAGCTTTCTTT. Amino acids: CASSLEALMAEAFF.

This chain connects TRBV6-1 to TRBJ2-3, with 9 positions matching TRBD2. The ends lost 3 bases at V and 2 bases at J; junction bases unmatched: 3. CDR3 length: 15 amino acids. Germline-derived CDR1 and CDR2 are MNHNS and SASEGT. CDR3 coding DNA: TGTGCCAGCAGTGAGACTAGCGGTCCCACAGATACGCAGTATTTT. Its protein is CASSETSGPTDTQYF.

This clonotype came up a few times. The chain couples TRBV7-2 to TRBJ1-5; 9 bases map to TRBD1. The V segment lost 5 bases and the J segment 6 bases; nucleotides outside the gene matches: 5. Germline V gene lookup returns CDR1 SGHTA and CDR2 FQGNSA. The CDR3 length is 14 residues. In DNA form, the CDR3 reads TGTGCCAGCAGCCGGACAGGGGAGAGTCAGCCCCAGCATTTT. Translated, it gives CASSRTGESQPQHF. Complete variable domain (other parts from reference TRBV7-2 and TRBJ1-5): GAGVSQSPSNKVTEKGKDVELRCDPISGHTALYWYRQSLGQGLEFLIYFQGNSAPDKSGLPSDRFSAERTGGSVSTLTIQRTQQEDSAVYLCASSRTGESQPQHFGDGTRLSIL.

There are many counts of this clonotype. This chain uses TRBV12-3 or TRBV12-4 with TRBJ2-5; 10 bases fit TRBD2. This CDR3 is built from 16 residues. J gave up 2 bases and V 6 bases, and 9 bases lay outside the gene matches. The CDR3 coding sequence is TGTGCCAGCAGCTATACGAGGACTAGCGGACAAGAGACCCAGTACTTC. As protein: CASSYTRTSGQETQYF.

The chain is built from TRBV7-2 and TRBJ2-3, with D possibly being TRBD1 (5 bases). The CDR3 contains 17 residues. The ends were cut back, 5 bases at V and 2 bases at J, with 20 bases in the middle. Germline lookup yields CDR1 SGHTA and CDR2 FQGNSA. The DNA for the CDR3 is TGTGCCAGCAGCCTTAGGGCGACAGCTTTAGTCACAGATACGCAGTATTTT. Encoded protein: CASSLRATALVTDTQYF.

This clonotype appeared a single time. This chain uses TRBV2 with TRBJ1-6, with 7 nucleotides matching TRBD1. Germline CDR1 reads SNHLY; CDR2 reads FYNNEI. This CDR3 comprises 14 residues. After removal of 10 bases from V and 8 bases from J, the junction contained 11 bases not matched to a gene. The CDR3 region has the DNA TGTGCCACCGGCTCTCAGGGGGAGTATTCACCCCTCCACTTT. Encoded protein: CATGSQGEYSPLHF.

The genes are TRBV18 and TRBJ1-3, with D unclear. The CDR3 has 16 amino acids. Germline V gives CDR1 KGHSH, CDR2 LQKENI. V was shortened by 2 bases and J by 2 bases, with 13 bases between the two germline ends. CDR3 nucleotide sequence: TGTGCCAGCTCACCAACGCAAATCGGGGCTGGAAACACCATATATTTT. Translating gives CASSPTQIGAGNTIYF.

This clonotype was seen a few times. The rearrangement joins TRBV5-1 to TRBJ2-2; the D is unclear. The V gene lost 1 base and the J gene lost 7 bases, with 5 bases spanning the gap. CDR3 size: 12 residues. Germline CDR1 and CDR2: SGHRS and YFSETQ. The CDR3 DNA is TGCGCCAGCAGCTTGCGGAACGGGGAGCTGTTTTTT. Encoded protein: CASSLRNGELFF.

This clonotype was detected a few times. This sequence joins TRBV7-2 and TRBJ2-7, with 10 bases matching TRBD2. CDR1 is SGHTA, CDR2 FQGNSA, per germline. Trimming cost V 5 bases and J 4 bases; bases outside gene matches: 8. The CDR3 is 15 amino acids. DNA for the CDR3: TGTGCCAGCAGCATTACCGGGACTAGCGTATACGAGCAGTACGTC. This codes for CASSITGTSVYEQYV.

The rearrangement joins TRBV11-2 to TRBJ2-7; D unresolved. Between the trimmed V and J ends, which lost 2 bases and 3 bases, there was a span of 5 bases. The germline V gene encodes CDR1 SGHAT and CDR2 FQNNGV. The CDR3 extends over 12 amino acids. DNA for the CDR3: TGTGCCAGCAGCTTATCAGACTACGAGCAGTACTTC. Translation: CASSLSDYEQYF.

This sequence joins TRBV6-5 and TRBJ1-2, with a weak D call TRBD1 (5 bases). Trimming cost V 2 bases and J 2 bases, with 9 bases left between them. The CDR3 runs 14 residues. Germline loops: CDR1 MNHEY, CDR2 SVGAGI. Here the CDR3 reads CASSYGGYNYGYTF. The CDR3, as DNA: TGTGCCAGCAGTTACGGGGGTTACAACTATGGCTACACCTTC.

The chain couples TRBV20-1 to TRBJ2-1; 7 bases line up with TRBD2. CDR1 and CDR2 (germline): DFQATT, SNEGSKA (reference sequence). This CDR3 has 14 amino acids. Germline trimming cut 8 bases from V and 2 bases from J; bases unmatched to any gene: 9. For the CDR3, the DNA is TGCAGTCACTTCGGGGGGAGGGCCTACAATGAGCAGTTCTTC. It specifies CSHFGGRAYNEQFF.

This clonotype was observed a few times. The CDR3 reads CASRLEGGMTEAFF. The CDR3 DNA reads as TGTGCCAGCAGACTAGAGGGGGGAATGACTGAAGCTTTCTTT. V and J are TRBV28 and TRBJ1-1; possibly TRBD1 for D (6 bases). This CDR3 is 14 amino acids long. Trimming took 6 bases from V and 5 from J, leaving 16 bases between them. CDR1 and CDR2 (germline): MDHEN, SYDVKM.